A selection of T cell receptor beta chains follows, all from one sample in a study of T cell changes during pregnancy in multiple sclerosis. Measured with immunoSEQ multiplex PCR; TCRdb has only the in-frame clones, and not every one. The sample has fewer than 95,000 clones; around 93% are singletons. Sample: peripheral blood, taken in the first trimester of pregnancy. The receptors were gathered from a female donor with multiple sclerosis, enrolled in a pregnancy study. CDR3s include the opening cysteine and the closing phenylalanine or tryptophan. The D gene is left open where the match is weak.

J	D	V	CDR3	DNA
TRBJ2-3	NA	TRBV9	CASSSSTDTQYF	TGTGCCAGCAGCTCTAGCACAGATACGCAGTATTTT
TRBJ1-1	TRBD1	TRBV23-1	CASSQPDRQGRQAFF	TGCGCCAGCAGTCAACCAGATCGACAGGGCAGGCAAGCTTTCTTT
TRBJ1-1	NA	TRBV2	CASFYEANDEAFF	TGTGCCAGCTTTTATGAAGCAAACGATGAAGCTTTCTTT
TRBJ2-7	TRBD2	TRBV11-2	CASSLDRGGFHEQYF	TGTGCCAGCAGCTTAGACCGGGGGGGGTTCCACGAGCAGTACTTC
TRBJ2-3	NA	TRBV7-7	CASSLDAAVGTQYF	TGTGCTAGCAGCTTAGACGCGGCGGTCGGTACGCAGTATTTT
TRBJ2-2	NA	TRBV10-3	CATRAGPDTGELFF	TGTGCCACCCGCGCGGGACCCGACACCGGGGAGCTGTTTTTT
TRBJ1-5	NA	TRBV30	CAPPGQPQHF	TGTGCACCGCCCGGGCAGCCCCAGCATTTT
TRBJ2-7	TRBD2	TRBV20-1	CSASGGDEQYF	TGCAGTGCCAGTGGGGGGGACGAGCAGTACTTC
TRBJ2-2	NA	TRBV6-5	CASSYTRNTGELFF	TGTGCCAGCAGTTACACACGAAACACCGGGGAGCTGTTTTTT
TRBJ1-2	TRBD1	TRBV5-6	CASTWTGRHGYTF	TGTGCCAGCACTTGGACAGGTAGACATGGCTACACCTTC